The clone carrying this T cell receptor (beta chain) has a single count. Its specificity is unknown. About 550 ng RNA was reverse transcribed with alpha and beta constant-region primers. Separate chain-specific third strand synthesis with multiplexing indices produced the alpha and beta libraries. Each cDNA molecule was barcoded, and a single primer pair amplified each chain. TCRdb passed the 5' RACE reads through MiXCR, listing each CDR3 protein once. The sample lists a few thousand distinct CDR3 sequences, about 8.6% occurring once. Follow-up blood was drawn about 14 weeks, roughly three months, after antiretroviral therapy began. Whole blood was used without fractionation, so all unsorted peripheral T cells were included. The RNA source was a roughly 2.5 ml peripheral blood draw. This entry comes from a study of HIV-infected patients and healthy controls. Across the whole study: In most of the 16 patients, CD4 counts climbed slightly after three months but remained subnormal. Notes on the study in general: Significant mean usage differences between HIV-infected patients and controls involved eight alpha and eight beta V genes.

The CDR3 is 14 amino acids. The V and J ends lost 4 bases and 8 bases, in that order; junction bases with no gene match: 5. The germline CDR1 and CDR2 sequences are SQVTM and ANQGSEA. Sequenced material: blood, taken during antiretroviral therapy. The rearrangement uses TRBV29-1 and TRBJ2-1, with 13 bases matching TRBD2. This sequence originates from an adult with HIV infection. CDR3 region: CSVGTSGREDEQFF. The CDR3 bases are TGCAGCGTTGGGACTAGCGGGAGAGAGGATGAGCAGTTCTTC.